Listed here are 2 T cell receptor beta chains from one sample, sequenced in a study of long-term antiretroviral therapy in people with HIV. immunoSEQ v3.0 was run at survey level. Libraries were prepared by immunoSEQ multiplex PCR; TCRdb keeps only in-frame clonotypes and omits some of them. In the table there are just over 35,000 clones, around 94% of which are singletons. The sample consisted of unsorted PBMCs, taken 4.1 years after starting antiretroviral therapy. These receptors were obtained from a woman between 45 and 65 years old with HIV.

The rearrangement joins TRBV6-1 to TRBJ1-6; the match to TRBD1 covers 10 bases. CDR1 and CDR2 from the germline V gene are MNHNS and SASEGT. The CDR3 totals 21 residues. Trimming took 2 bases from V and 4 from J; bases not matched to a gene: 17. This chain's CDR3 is CASSERRRDRGLPLYNSPLHF. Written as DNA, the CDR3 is TGTGCCAGCAGTGAACGCCGCCGGGACAGGGGCCTTCCTCTTTATAATTCACCCCTCCACTTT.

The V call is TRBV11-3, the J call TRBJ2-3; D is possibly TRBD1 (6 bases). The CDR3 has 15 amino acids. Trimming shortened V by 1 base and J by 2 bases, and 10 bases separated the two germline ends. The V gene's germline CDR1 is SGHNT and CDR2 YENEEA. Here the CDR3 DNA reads TGTGCCAGCAGCTTAGGGACAGCCACCACAGATACGCAGTATTTT. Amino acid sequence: CASSLGTATTDTQYF.